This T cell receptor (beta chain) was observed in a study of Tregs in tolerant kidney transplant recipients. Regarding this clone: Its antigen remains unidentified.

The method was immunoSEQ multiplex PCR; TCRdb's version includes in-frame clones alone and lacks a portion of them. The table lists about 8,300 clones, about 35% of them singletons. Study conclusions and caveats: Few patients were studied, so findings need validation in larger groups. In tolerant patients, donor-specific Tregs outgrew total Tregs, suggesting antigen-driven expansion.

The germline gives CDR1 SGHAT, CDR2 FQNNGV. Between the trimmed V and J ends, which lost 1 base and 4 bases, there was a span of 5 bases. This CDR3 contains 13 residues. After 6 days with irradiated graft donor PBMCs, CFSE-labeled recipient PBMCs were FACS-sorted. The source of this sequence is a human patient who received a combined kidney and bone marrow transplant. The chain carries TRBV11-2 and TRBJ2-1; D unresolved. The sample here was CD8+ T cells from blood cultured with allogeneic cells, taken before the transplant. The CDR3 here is CASSLVVYNEQFF. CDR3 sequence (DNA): TGTGCCAGCAGCTTAGTAGTGTACAATGAGCAGTTCTTC.